This T cell receptor beta chain was captured in a study of long-term antiretroviral therapy in people with HIV. Trimming removed 1 base from V and 5 bases from J, with 14 bases in between. The CDR3 consists of 15 residues. Germline V CDR1 and CDR2: SGHDN, FVKESK. Researchers ran immunoSEQ v3.0 at survey level. TCRdb keeps only in-frame clones here, not all; method: immunoSEQ multiplex PCR. This sample yields around 25,000 clones, of which over 70% are seen a single time; 4% to 5.5% belongs to the top ten. The sequences come from unsorted PBMCs, collected 3 years after starting antiretroviral therapy. The sequence was obtained from a man aged 18 to 30 with HIV. The genes are TRBV14 and TRBJ1-1, with D unresolved. CDR3 coding DNA: TGTGCCAGCAGCCAAGTCCGGGGTAGCTGGACTGAAGCTTTCTTT. Translated: CASSQVRGSWTEAFF.